Here is one T cell receptor (beta chain) with its context. What it binds is not known. The entry originates in a study of molecular identifiers for immune sequencing clone quantification. Study at large: For replicates, RNA isolated from approximately 20,000 or 100,000 naive CD8 cells was divided into five portions, of which four were sequenced.

Notes on the study in general: Among effectors, clones above 20 RNA copies held over 97% of molecules; among naive cells, under 1%.

The V and J ends lost 5 bases and 3 bases, in that order; junction bases with no gene match: 6. CDR1 is LNHDA and CDR2 is SQIVND in the germline V gene (reference sequence). The CDR3 covers 15 residues. Bulk TCR libraries were made with methods that had been previously described and with listed TCR primers. TCRdb re-called the PCR reads with MiXCR, one entry per CDR3 protein. The sample lists more than 550,000 distinct CDR3 sequences; roughly 27% were seen once. The clonotype originates from a human donor in good health. Some libraries in this study had Jurkat cell RNA spiked in. The sample was naive CD8+ T cells from blood, with Jurkat cell RNA spiked in. Subset here: FACS-sorted CD8+CD4-CCR7+CD45RA+ naive T cells. V is TRBV19 and J is TRBJ2-2; 7 bases map to TRBD2. The CDR3 spells CASSPTSIYTGELFF. The CDR3 nucleotides read TGTGCCAGTAGTCCGACTAGCATTTACACCGGGGAGCTGTTTTTT. The variable domain in full, with the rest retrieved from reference TRBV19 and TRBJ2-2, is DGGITQSPKYLFRKEGQNVTLSCEQNLNHDAMYWYRQDPGQGLRLIYYSQIVNDFQKGDIAEGYSVSREKKESFPLTVTSAQKNPTAFYLCASSPTSIYTGELFFGEGSRLTVL.